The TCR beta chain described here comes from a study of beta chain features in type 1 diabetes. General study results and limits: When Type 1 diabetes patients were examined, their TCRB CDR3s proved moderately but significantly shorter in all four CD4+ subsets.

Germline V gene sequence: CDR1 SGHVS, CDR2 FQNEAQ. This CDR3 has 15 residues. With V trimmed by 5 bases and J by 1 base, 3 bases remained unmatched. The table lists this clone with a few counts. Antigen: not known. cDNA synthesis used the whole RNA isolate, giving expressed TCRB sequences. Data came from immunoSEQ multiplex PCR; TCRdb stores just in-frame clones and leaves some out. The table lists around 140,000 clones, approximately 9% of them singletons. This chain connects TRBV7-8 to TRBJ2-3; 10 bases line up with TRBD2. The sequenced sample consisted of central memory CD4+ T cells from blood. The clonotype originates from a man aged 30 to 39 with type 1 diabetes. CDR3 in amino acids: CASSLGTSGTDTQYF. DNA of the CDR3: TGTGCCAGCAGCCTTGGGACTAGCGGCACAGATACGCAGTATTTT.